This paragraph reports one T cell receptor (beta chain). Its antigen is unidentified. The CDR3 has 16 residues. Trimming took 3 bases from V and 3 from J; bases not matched to a gene: 9. The germline gives CDR1 MNHEY, CDR2 SMNVEV (reference sequence). PCR primers comprised 60 Vbeta and 13 Jbeta primers. Here immunoSEQ multiplex PCR was the method, and the copy in TCRdb shows in-frame clones only, minus some. The sample records some 150,000 clones, around 88% being singletons. The sample comes from a study of cytomegalovirus exposure and HLA in healthy donors. On the study more broadly: Sequencing of about 179 million T cells in an earlier analysis found around 100 million unique TCR beta sequences. General observations from the study: As a later analysis revealed, the rate of TCR association differed by HLA locus, with DRB1 most and HLA-C fewest.

These donors counted as nominally healthy when sampled, but unrecorded immune exposures were likely. Sequencing was performed on PBMCs. The rearrangement links TRBV27 to TRBJ2-7; the match to TRBD2 covers 9 bases. The sequence was collected from a woman aged 25 to 39 in good health and CMV-seronegative. The CDR3 sequence: CASSFPRVAGVYEQYF. Written as DNA, the CDR3 is TGTGCCAGCAGTTTCCCGAGGGTAGCGGGAGTCTACGAGCAGTACTTC.